This TCR beta chain derives from a study of cytomegalovirus exposure and HLA in healthy donors. Study context: From 150 million to 200 million T cells, an earlier analysis saw 117 million unique TCR beta sequences. Overall study results and limits: Later on, an analysis showed TCR association rates differing by HLA locus, with DRB1 the most and HLA-C the fewest. Sequencing had likely introduced a cluster of highly shared sequence variants as an artifact.

The study ran its PCR with 60 Vbeta and 13 Jbeta primers. Produced via immunoSEQ multiplex PCR; TCRdb's table is partial and in-frame only. The table counts about 40,000 clones; 5% to 8% lies in the top ten. In the case of this clone: The antigen remains undetermined.

Healthy people donating bone marrow made up the donors. The germline V gene encodes CDR1 SGHTA and CDR2 FQGNSA. CDR3 size: 17 residues. The junction had 12 bases not matched to a gene; V was cut back by 3 bases and J by 5 bases. The sequencing sample was made of PBMCs. The receptor's source is a man aged 25 to 40 in good health and CMV-seronegative. The chain carries TRBV7-2 and TRBJ2-5; the match to TRBD2 covers 10 bases. The CDR3 coding sequence is TGTGCCAGCAGCTTCCGTATAAGGACTAGCGGTGGGGAGACCCAGTACTTC. Its translation is CASSFRIRTSGGETQYF.